The present entry profiles one TCR beta chain with its context. Its target is unknown. TCRdb independently ran MiXCR on the reads; one entry per CDR3 protein. The repertoire consists of some 500,000 distinct CDR3 sequences, with approximately 40% occurring once and the leading ten covering more than 40%. There are 14 residues in the CDR3. Germline assignment: CDR1 LGHNA and CDR2 YSLEER. Trimming pared 4 bases from V and 3 bases from J, leaving 12 bases between. The sample is drawn from a study of T cell repertoires in cytomegalovirus infection. Study information: Recently identified HLA-C-restricted and well-studied HLA-B-restricted CMV epitopes were used. Public TCR beta signatures were indicative of both CMV infection and a matching HLA type. Study conclusions and caveats: Ex vivo responses were dominated by HLA-C-restricted CMV-specific TCR beta clonotypes.

This receptor was obtained from a human donor in good health (CMV status not recorded). Some clones in this sample may be carry-over from other donors' samples. The chain uses TRBV4-3 and TRBJ1-1, with unresolved D. The sequenced sample was cultured PBMCs, obtained from culture after CMV antigen stimulation. The CDR3 sequence is CASSPTATHTEAFF. For the CDR3, the DNA is TGCGCCAGCAGCCCGACCGCCACCCACACTGAAGCTTTCTTT.